Listed here are 32 T cell receptor beta chains from one sample, sequenced in a study of blood T cell repertoires in COVID-19. Using immunoSEQ multiplex PCR, the repertoire was profiled, and TCRdb retains in-frame clones only, with some absent. The repertoire holds roughly 180,000 clones, more than 80% seen once, with around 8% in the top ten. Sequenced material: peripheral blood. These receptors all come from a woman aged 55-75 years with acute or convalescent COVID-19.

This chain joins TRBV5-1 and TRBJ2-1, with D uncertain. The CDR3 contains 16 residues. The germline V gene encodes CDR1 SGHRS and CDR2 YFSETQ. The V and J ends lost 0 bases and 0 bases respectively, with 10 bases between them. CDR3 DNA sequence: TGCGCCAGCAGCTTGGTGTCAATGAGCTCCTACAATGAGCAGTTCTTC. Protein product: CASSLVSMSSYNEQFF. The variable domain in full, with the rest retrieved from reference TRBV5-1 and TRBJ2-1, is KAGVTQTPRYLIKTRGQQVTLSCSPISGHRSVSWYQQTPGQGLQFLFEYFSETQRNKGNFPGRFSGRQFSNSRSEMNVSTLELGDSALYLCASSLVSMSSYNEQFFGPGTRLTVL.

This chain uses TRBV15 with TRBJ2-1; 7 positions agree with TRBD1. V dropped 1 base and J dropped 6; count of bases not matched to a gene: 6. The CDR3 totals 15 residues. The germline gives CDR1 LNHNV, CDR2 YYDKDF (reference sequence). The CDR3 coding sequence is TGTGCCACCAGCAGAGCACAGGGGCTAAGCAATGAGCAGTTCTTC. Its translation: CATSRAQGLSNEQFF.

This chain joins TRBV30 and TRBJ2-7, with a tentative D call TRBD1 (5 bases). Trimming shortened V by 0 bases and J by 6 bases, and 12 bases separated the two germline ends. CDR1 GTSNPN and CDR2 SVGIG come from the germline V gene (reference sequence). This CDR3 region has 13 residues. CDR3 loop: CAWSVQAMSEQYF. CDR3 in DNA: TGTGCCTGGAGTGTACAGGCGATGAGCGAGCAGTACTTC.

The V and J genes are TRBV7-8 and TRBJ2-1; the match to TRBD2 covers 13 bases. This CDR3 has 16 residues. The germline V gene has CDR1 SGHVS and CDR2 FQNEAQ. The ends lost 5 bases at V and 6 bases at J; junction bases unmatched: 7. DNA of the CDR3: TGTGCCAGCAGCCCGAACGGACTAGCGGGAGTCAATGAGCAGTTCTTC. Protein sequence: CASSPNGLAGVNEQFF.

The rearrangement uses TRBV10-3 and TRBJ1-1, with D possibly matching TRBD1 (6 bases). CDR1 is ENHRY, CDR2 SYGVKD, per germline. The V and J ends lost 8 bases and 7 bases respectively, with 17 bases between them. The CDR3 runs to 13 residues. The CDR3 spells CAISGGPDGEAFF. The CDR3 DNA reads as TGTGCCATCTCTGGGGGCCCTGACGGTGAAGCTTTCTTT.

This chain links TRBV5-1 with TRBJ2-5, with 11 bases fitting TRBD2. This CDR3 has 14 residues. CDR1 and CDR2 from the germline V gene are SGHRS and YFSETQ. V trimming: 4 bases; J trimming: 3 bases; junction bases outside the gene matches: 2. CDR3 amino acids: CASSDSGREETQYF. CDR3 DNA: TGCGCCAGCAGCGATAGCGGGAGGGAAGAGACCCAGTACTTC.

The chain uses TRBV12-3 or TRBV12-4 and TRBJ1-1; the match to TRBD1 covers 8 bases. The CDR3 has 13 residues. J was trimmed by 7 bases and V by 6 bases; bases with no gene match: 7. CDR3 protein: CASSRRGRGEAFF. CDR3 nucleotide sequence: TGTGCCAGCAGCCGCAGGGGGCGAGGTGAAGCTTTCTTT.

This sequence joins TRBV5-1 and TRBJ2-3, with D hard to call. The V gene lost 2 bases and the J gene lost 2 bases, with 6 bases spanning the gap. CDR1 and CDR2 from the germline V gene are SGHRS and YFSETQ. The CDR3 has 13 residues. The CDR3 DNA reads as TGCGCCAGCAGCTTTGGCTCCACAGATACGCAGTATTTT. This sequence encodes CASSFGSTDTQYF.

The chain uses TRBV5-1 and TRBJ2-7; the D gene is possibly TRBD1 (6 bases). Germline CDR1 reads SGHRS; CDR2 reads YFSETQ. V was shortened by 4 bases and J by 6 bases, with 11 bases between the two germline ends. The CDR3 consists of 12 residues. The CDR3 sequence is CASSRTGSEQYF. The CDR3 DNA follows: TGCGCCAGCAGCCGTACAGGGTCCGAGCAGTACTTC.

The chain links TRBV5-1 to TRBJ1-6, with 11 bases identical to TRBD1. The CDR3 is made up of 19 amino acids. V lost 1 base, J lost 9 bases, and 15 bases stayed unmatched. The germline V gene encodes CDR1 SGHRS and CDR2 YFSETQ. CDR3 loop: CASSLYRTGGRILVSPLHF. CDR3 DNA sequence: TGCGCCAGCAGCTTGTATAGGACAGGGGGCAGGATCTTGGTTTCACCCCTCCACTTT.

This clone was observed a single time. The chain recombines TRBV25-1 with TRBJ2-1; D unresolved. The germline gives CDR1 MGHDK, CDR2 SYGVNS. Deletions cut 2 bases from V and 5 bases from J, with 13 bases between. This CDR3 has 15 residues. The CDR3, as DNA: TGTGCCAGCAGTGAAGTGGGCCTATTAGACAATGAGCAGTTCTTC. Amino acid sequence: CASSEVGLLDNEQFF. The entire variable domain, with the rest obtained from reference TRBV25-1 and TRBJ2-1, is as follows: EADIYQTPRYLVIGTGKKITLECSQTMGHDKMYWYQQDPGMELHLIHYSYGVNSTEKGDLSSESTVSRIRTEHFPLTLESARPSHTSQYLCASSEVGLLDNEQFFGPGTRLTVL.

This chain connects TRBV12-2 to TRBJ2-1; the table gives TRBD2 as D, unverified against the DNA. TRBV12-2 is listed as a pseudogene. The CDR3 extends over 16 amino acids. The CDR3 DNA reads as TGTGCAAGTCGCCTACGGAGCGGGAGGCCAGACAATGAGCAGTTCTTC. As protein: CASRLRSGRPDNEQFF.

The rearrangement links TRBV19 to TRBJ1-2; D is ambiguous. Germline loops: CDR1 LNHDA, CDR2 SQIVND (reference sequence). The CDR3 contains 13 residues. V lost 1 base and J lost 4, with 7 bases in between. The CDR3: CASSIATVYGYTF. The CDR3 DNA reads as TGTGCCAGTAGTATAGCTACGGTCTATGGCTACACCTTC.

The V and J genes are TRBV9 and TRBJ2-7, with 8 bases lining up with TRBD2. This CDR3 comprises 14 residues. V gave up 4 bases and J gave up 6 bases; unmatched junction bases: 9. CDR1 SGDLS and CDR2 YYNGEE come from the germline V gene. DNA of the CDR3: TGTGCCAGCAGCCTGGGCCCTGCGGGAGGCGAGCAGTACTTC. Residues: CASSLGPAGGEQYF.

J is TRBJ2-1 and V is TRBV11-2; D is possibly TRBD2 (6 bases). The germline CDR1 and CDR2 sequences are SGHAT and FQNNGV. The CDR3 spans 16 residues. Trimming stripped 0 bases from V and 0 bases from J, with 9 bases between. CDR3 nucleotides: TGTGCCAGCAGCTTAGAACGGGGGAACTCCTACAATGAGCAGTTCTTC. Translating gives CASSLERGNSYNEQFF.

This CDR3 reads CASSYSGTGNTIYF. The DNA of the CDR3 is TGTGCCAGTAGTTATTCAGGGACTGGAAACACCATATATTTT. The chain employs TRBV19 and TRBJ1-3; perhaps TRBD1 as D (5 bases). Germline CDR1 reads LNHDA; CDR2 reads SQIVND (reference sequence). V was shortened by 5 bases and J by 2 bases, with 10 bases between the two germline ends. The CDR3 sequence is 14 residues long.

The chain carries TRBV7-9 and TRBJ1-2; possibly TRBD1 for D (6 bases). Trimming took off 3 bases at V and 3 bases at J, with 8 bases between the two ends. Germline assignment: CDR1 SEHNR and CDR2 FQNEAQ (reference sequence). The CDR3 has 13 amino acids. CDR3 residues: CASSFGQHYGYTF. CDR3 bases: TGTGCCAGCAGCTTCGGACAGCACTATGGCTACACCTTC.

The chain carries TRBV28 and TRBJ1-6, with 7 bases aligning to TRBD1. The CDR3 totals 15 residues. The trim removed 7 bases at V and 0 bases at J, leaving 3 bases unmatched. Germline V CDR1 and CDR2: MDHEN, SYDVKM. This CDR3 is CASMTGSSYNSPLHF. Here the CDR3 DNA reads TGTGCCAGCATGACAGGGAGCTCCTATAATTCACCCCTCCACTTT. The full variable domain, in which reference TRBV28 and TRBJ1-6 provide the parts outside the CDR3, is DVKVTQSSRYLVKRTGEKVFLECVQDMDHENMFWYRQDPGLGLRLIYFSYDVKMKEKGDIPEGYSVSREKKERFSLILESASTNQTSMYLCASMTGSSYNSPLHFGNGTRLTVT.

The chain recombines TRBV24-1 with TRBJ2-5; 9 positions match TRBD2. J was trimmed by 4 bases and V by 3 bases; bases with no gene match: 8. Germline V gene data show CDR1 as KGHDR and CDR2 as SFDVKD. The CDR3 has 16 amino acids. The CDR3 DNA follows: TGTGCCACCAGTGATCAAACTAGCGGGCGTCTAGAGACCCAGTACTTC. Protein sequence: CATSDQTSGRLETQYF.

V and J are TRBV28 and TRBJ2-1; D gene ambiguous. Trimming removed 3 bases at V and 4 bases at J, with 13 bases between. This CDR3 region has 15 residues. Germline V gives CDR1 MDHEN, CDR2 SYDVKM. The CDR3 protein is CASSFSAAGYNEQFF. For the CDR3, the DNA is TGTGCCAGCAGTTTCAGCGCGGCTGGATACAATGAGCAGTTCTTC.

This clone appeared a single time. The chain carries TRBV7-9 and TRBJ1-4; 8 bases are shared with TRBD1. Germline loops: CDR1 SEHNR, CDR2 FQNEAQ (reference sequence). The CDR3 is 15 residues long. The ends lost 7 bases at V and 5 bases at J; junction bases unmatched: 9. The CDR3 spells CASTFGGQGNEKLFF. Written as DNA, the CDR3 is TGTGCCAGCACCTTTGGAGGACAGGGAAATGAAAAACTGTTTTTT.

This chain connects TRBV5-4 to TRBJ1-2; tentatively, D is TRBD1 (6 bases). Germline V gives CDR1 SGHNT, CDR2 YYREEE (reference sequence). CDR3 length: 16 amino acids. V lost 4 bases, J lost 4 bases, and 20 bases lay in between. In nucleotides, the CDR3 is TGTGCCAGCAGCCACGGGGCACCTCAGGGGTCCTATGGCTACACCTTC. This encodes CASSHGAPQGSYGYTF.

The chain combines TRBV6-5 with TRBJ2-7, with 7 bases lining up with TRBD2. This CDR3 spans 14 amino acids. The V segment lost 6 bases and the J segment 3 bases; nucleotides outside the gene matches: 8. Germline CDR1 is MNHEY and CDR2 is SVGAGI. The CDR3 sequence: CASRGWGGGYEQYF. For the CDR3, the DNA is TGTGCCAGCAGAGGCTGGGGCGGGGGCTACGAGCAGTACTTC.

The chain has TRBV7-2 and TRBJ1-4, with 9 bases aligning to TRBD1. CDR3 length equals 17 residues. V lost 5 bases, J lost 8 bases, and 15 bases stayed unmatched. CDR1 and CDR2 from the germline V gene are SGHTA and FQGNSA. CDR3: CASSASIGTGYEEKLFF. CDR3 nucleotides: TGTGCCAGCAGCGCAAGCATCGGGACAGGGTATGAGGAAAAACTGTTTTTT. Complete variable domain (other parts from reference TRBV7-2 and TRBJ1-4): GAGVSQSPSNKVTEKGKDVELRCDPISGHTALYWYRQSLGQGLEFLIYFQGNSAPDKSGLPSDRFSAERTGGSVSTLTIQRTQQEDSAVYLCASSASIGTGYEEKLFFGSGTQLSVL.

V usage is TRBV4-1 and J usage is TRBJ1-5; D possibly corresponds to TRBD1 (5 bases). The CDR3 has 14 amino acids. Germline values: CDR1 MGHRA, CDR2 YSYEKL. V lost 0 bases and J lost 7, with 10 bases in between. The CDR3 loop reads CASSQDQGGQPQHF. The CDR3 DNA reads as TGCGCCAGCAGCCAAGACCAGGGAGGGCAGCCCCAGCATTTT.

The chain couples TRBV21-1 to TRBJ2-1; no check of the table's D call, TRBD2, against the DNA was made. TRBV21-1 is a known pseudogene. The CDR3 covers 15 residues. The CDR3 coding sequence is TGTGCCAGCAGCAGTTACTGTCTTAGATACAATGAGCAGTTCTTC. Amino acid sequence: CASSSYCLRYNEQFF.

The chain combines TRBV18 with TRBJ1-1; TRBD1 matches at 9 bases. The J segment lost 3 bases and the V segment lost 2 bases, leaving 1 base of the junction unmatched. Looked up from germline, CDR1 is KGHSH and CDR2 is LQKENI. This CDR3 spans 14 amino acids. CDR3 sequence reads: CASSPRQGDTEAFF. The CDR3 bases are TGTGCCAGCTCACCAAGACAGGGGGACACTGAAGCTTTCTTT.

This chain joins TRBV27 and TRBJ1-1, with D maybe TRBD1 (6 bases). The V end lost 6 bases, the J end lost 0 bases, and 11 bases lay between the germline ends. CDR1 MNHEY and CDR2 SMNVEV come from the germline V gene (reference sequence). CDR3 length: 14 amino acids. The CDR3 nucleotides are TGTGCCAGCAGCAGACAGGATCTGAACACTGAAGCTTTCTTT. This gives the protein CASSRQDLNTEAFF.

The chain is built from TRBV19 and TRBJ1-5; 8 bases agree with TRBD1. Germline assignment: CDR1 LNHDA and CDR2 SQIVND (reference sequence). The CDR3 spans 14 residues. J gave up 7 bases and V 6 bases, and 8 bases lay outside the gene matches. The CDR3 protein is CASSPGQGSQPQHF. The CDR3 region has the DNA TGTGCCAGTAGCCCCGGACAGGGTAGCCAGCCCCAGCATTTT.

The count of this clone is one. The chain employs TRBV24-1 and TRBJ2-1; TRBD2 might be the D (6 bases). The ends were cut back, 1 base at V and 10 bases at J, with 13 bases in the middle. The CDR3 is made up of 14 amino acids. Germline V gives CDR1 KGHDR, CDR2 SFDVKD. CDR3 residues: CATSDFAGGGEQFF. CDR3 nucleotide sequence: TGTGCCACCAGTGATTTCGCCGGGGGTGGGGAGCAGTTCTTC.

This clone appeared once. The chain couples TRBV5-1 to TRBJ2-5; D is unresolved. CDR3 length equals 13 residues. V lost 3 bases to trimming and J lost 0 bases, with 6 bases between them. In germline, CDR1 is SGHRS, CDR2 YFSETQ. The CDR3 DNA is TGCGCCAGCAGCTCCCTTTACCAAGAGACCCAGTACTTC. Its protein product is CASSSLYQETQYF.

This clone was seen a few times. The rearrangement joins TRBV19 to TRBJ1-2, with TRBD1 identical over 7 bases. CDR3 length: 17 amino acids. Germline CDR1 LNHDA, CDR2 SQIVND (reference sequence). The J segment lost 4 bases and the V segment lost 1 base, leaving 12 bases of the junction unmatched. CDR3 in amino acids: CASSIVGGRGTAYGYTF. Written as DNA, the CDR3 is TGTGCCAGTAGTATAGTTGGAGGACGAGGGACAGCCTATGGCTACACCTTC.